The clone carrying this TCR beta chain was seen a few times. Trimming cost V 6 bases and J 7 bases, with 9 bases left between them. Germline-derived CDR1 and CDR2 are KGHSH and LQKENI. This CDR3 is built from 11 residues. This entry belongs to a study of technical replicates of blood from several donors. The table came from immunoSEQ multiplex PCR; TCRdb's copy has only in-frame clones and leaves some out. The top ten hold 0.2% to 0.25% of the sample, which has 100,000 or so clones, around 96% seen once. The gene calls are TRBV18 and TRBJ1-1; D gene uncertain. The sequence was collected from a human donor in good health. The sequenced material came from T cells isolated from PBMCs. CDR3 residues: CASSPLDEAFF. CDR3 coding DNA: TGTGCCAGCTCCCCGCTAGATGAAGCTTTCTTT.